Below are 25 T cell receptor beta chains sequenced from a single sample in a study of siplizumab effects on memory and regulatory T cells. In the mixed lymphocyte reaction, cells were cocultured for 6 to 7 days at 37°C. The data were produced by immunoSEQ multiplex PCR, yet TCRdb's version contains in-frame clones alone and is incomplete. The data show 15,000 to 20,000 clones, 44% seen once. Their recognized antigens are unknown. Sequenced sample: CFSE-low (dividing) CD4+ T cells sorted from an allogeneic mixed lymphocyte reaction. These receptor sequences come from a human donor in good health; the cells came from an allogeneic mixed lymphocyte reaction. Some clones in this sample may be carry-over from other donors' samples.

The chain is built from TRBV6-6 and TRBJ2-3; no clear D gene. The CDR3 loop spans 11 amino acids. Germline lookup yields CDR1 MNHNY and CDR2 SVGAGI (reference sequence). Trimming removed 2 bases from V and 7 bases from J, with 4 bases in between. The CDR3 nucleotides read TGTGCCAGCAGTTACCTGAATACGCAGTATTTT. As protein: CASSYLNTQYF.

This clone turned up a few times. The chain has TRBV7-9 and TRBJ2-5; 8 bases map to TRBD1. CDR3 length: 16 residues. Trimming removed 4 bases from V and 1 base from J; junction bases left unmatched: 8. CDR1 SEHNR and CDR2 FQNEAQ come from the germline V gene (reference sequence). CDR3 sequence (DNA): TGTGCCAGCAGCTACCGACAGGGGTCGGGCCAAGAGACCCAGTACTTC. Protein sequence: CASSYRQGSGQETQYF.

The CDR3 bases are TGTGCCAGTAGCCGCATTCCCGGGACTAGCGGGACCAATGAGCAGTTCTTC. This gives the protein CASSRIPGTSGTNEQFF. The gene calls are TRBV19 and TRBJ2-1, with TRBD2 matching over 13 bases. V lost 6 bases, J lost 6 bases, and 11 bases stayed unmatched. CDR3 length: 17 amino acids. CDR1 LNHDA and CDR2 SQIVND come from the germline V gene (reference sequence).

The chain recombines TRBV5-6 with TRBJ2-4; 13 bases line up with TRBD2. This CDR3 region has 16 residues. From germline, CDR1 is SGHDT and CDR2 YYEEEE. V lost 4 bases and J lost 4; bases outside the gene matches: 5. CDR3 bases: TGTGCCAGCAGCCCTGGGACTAGCGGGAAGAAAAACATTCAGTACTTC. Its translation is CASSPGTSGKKNIQYF.

The rearrangement links TRBV27 to TRBJ2-3; tentatively, D is TRBD2 (6 bases). Germline values: CDR1 MNHEY, CDR2 SMNVEV (reference sequence). V was clipped by 6 bases and J by 8 bases, with 15 bases between them. This CDR3 spans 13 amino acids. The CDR3 region is CASRREVEGTQYF. The CDR3 DNA reads TGTGCCAGCAGACGGGAAGTGGAGGGTACGCAGTATTTT.

This sequence joins TRBV29-1 and TRBJ1-2; 10 nucleotides align to TRBD1. Germline V gives CDR1 SQVTM, CDR2 ANQGSEA. The CDR3 contains 13 residues. After removal of 6 bases from V and 8 bases from J, the junction contained 9 bases not matched to a gene. CDR3 sequence (DNA): TGCAGCGTCGACGACAGGGGGCTTTACGGCTACACCTTC. Residues: CSVDDRGLYGYTF. Together with reference TRBV29-1 and TRBJ1-2, the CDR3 gives the full variable domain: SAVISQKPSRDICQRGTSLTIQCQVDSQVTMMFWYRQQPGQSLTLIATANQGSEATYESGFVIDKFPISRPNLTFSTLTVSNMSPEDSSIYLCSVDDRGLYGYTFGSGTRLTVV.

The chain uses TRBV6-6 and TRBJ2-7, with unresolved D. The V gene lost 0 bases and the J gene lost 2 bases, with 5 bases spanning the gap. The CDR3 is 13 residues long. Germline CDR1 MNHNY, CDR2 SVGAGI (reference sequence). CDR3 DNA sequence: TGTGCCAGCAGTTACTCTGGAGCCTACGAGCAGTACTTC. Encoded protein: CASSYSGAYEQYF.

The V and J genes are TRBV5-5 and TRBJ2-2, with TRBD1 matching 9 bases. Germline CDR1 and CDR2: SGHKS and YYEKEE (reference sequence). Unmatched junction bases numbered 7, after V lost 5 bases and J lost 5 bases. CDR3 length: 15 residues. CDR3 loop: CASRTGQGITGELFF. The CDR3 nucleotides are TGTGCCAGCAGGACGGGACAGGGCATAACCGGGGAGCTGTTTTTT.

This clone is judged medium-sized. The rearrangement links TRBV27 to TRBJ1-1, with D possibly being TRBD1 (5 bases). V was shortened by 8 bases and J by 1 base, with 14 bases between the two germline ends. The length of the CDR3 is 14 residues. Germline CDR1 is MNHEY and CDR2 is SMNVEV (reference sequence). CDR3 in DNA: TGTGCCAGCGTAGAGTGGGGACCGAACACTGAAGCTTTCTTT. Residues: CASVEWGPNTEAFF.

The J gene is TRBJ2-2, the V gene TRBV25-1; 7 bases are shared with TRBD2. Germline V gene data show CDR1 as MGHDK and CDR2 as SYGVNS. Losses at the gene ends were 7 bases for V and 5 bases for J; bases not matched to a gene: 10. The CDR3 totals 15 residues. CDR3 DNA: TGTGCCAGCACCCCTGGAGGGAGGGGTACCGGGGAGCTGTTTTTT. It encodes CASTPGGRGTGELFF.

J is TRBJ2-1 and V is TRBV25-1; 8 nucleotides align to TRBD2. Germline assignment: CDR1 MGHDK and CDR2 SYGVNS. The J segment lost 7 bases and the V segment lost 4 bases, leaving 9 bases of the junction unmatched. The CDR3 is made up of 15 amino acids. CDR3 DNA: TGTGCCAGCAGTGGGGCGGGGGGAAGGCCAAATGAGCAGTTCTTC. It yields the protein CASSGAGGRPNEQFF. The variable domain in full, with the rest retrieved from reference TRBV25-1 and TRBJ2-1, is EADIYQTPRYLVIGTGKKITLECSQTMGHDKMYWYQQDPGMELHLIHYSYGVNSTEKGDLSSESTVSRIRTEHFPLTLESARPSHTSQYLCASSGAGGRPNEQFFGPGTRLTVL.

The V gene is TRBV29-1, the J gene TRBJ1-5; 7 bases map to TRBD1. Germline V gives CDR1 SQVTM, CDR2 ANQGSEA. This CDR3 is built from 12 residues. Trimming at V came to 4 bases and at J to 4 bases, leaving 1 base not matched to a gene. The CDR3 loop reads CSVAGGNQPQHF. In DNA, the CDR3 is TGCAGCGTTGCAGGGGGGAATCAGCCCCAGCATTTT.

This clone was recorded once. This chain connects TRBV11-2 to TRBJ2-7; D remains ambiguous. CDR1 is SGHAT, CDR2 FQNNGV, per germline. With 7 bases removed from V and 2 bases from J, the gap between germline ends came to 6 bases. CDR3 length: 11 residues. The CDR3 spells CASTAAYEQYF. CDR3 DNA sequence: TGTGCCAGCACCGCAGCCTACGAGCAGTACTTC.

The chain links TRBV29-1 to TRBJ2-7; D not resolved. CDR1 and CDR2 from the germline V gene are SQVTM and ANQGSEA. The length of the CDR3 is 14 residues. V was clipped by 6 bases and J by 5 bases, with 20 bases between them. Written as DNA, the CDR3 is TGCAGCGTCCCTAGACTGTCAGATGGTCACGAGCAGTACTTC. Its protein product is CSVPRLSDGHEQYF.

By share, this clone ranks as medium-sized. The rearrangement uses TRBV6-1 and TRBJ1-2; tentatively, D is TRBD1 (6 bases). Germline CDR1 is MNHNS and CDR2 is SASEGT. Trimming left V 0 bases short and J 8 bases short, with 16 bases between. This CDR3 is built from 15 residues. CDR3 region: CASSEAGRTGKGYTF. Written as DNA, the CDR3 is TGTGCCAGCAGTGAAGCAGGAAGAACAGGGAAGGGCTACACCTTC.

The V gene is TRBV7-2, the J gene TRBJ2-5; tentative D call: TRBD1 (7 bases). The V end was cut by 5 bases, the J end by 4 bases, with 17 bases between. The length of the CDR3 is 15 residues. Per the germline V gene, CDR1 is SGHTA and CDR2 is FQGNSA. The CDR3 coding sequence is TGTGCCAGCAGCCCCCGGGCAGGGGGGTCAGAGACCCAGTACTTC. This sequence encodes CASSPRAGGSETQYF.

This clone has more than one count but fewer than ten. This chain's CDR3 is CASSSLFYNEQFF. In DNA form, the CDR3 reads TGTGCCAGCAGCTCCTTATTCTACAATGAGCAGTTCTTC. The chain joins TRBV5-4 to TRBJ2-1, with D uncertain. CDR3 size: 13 residues. Deletions cut 3 bases from V and 3 bases from J, with 7 bases between. CDR1 SGHNT and CDR2 YYREEE come from the germline V gene (reference sequence).

The chain recombines TRBV7-2 with TRBJ1-5; D is unclear. The germline V gene encodes CDR1 SGHTA and CDR2 FQGNSA. Between the trimmed V and J ends, which lost 5 bases and 0 bases, there was a span of 14 bases. This CDR3 spans 16 amino acids. Written as DNA, the CDR3 is TGTGCCAGCAGCCCTGGTATGGCGTATAGCAATCAGCCCCAGCATTTT. The encoded protein is CASSPGMAYSNQPQHF.

This chain links TRBV10-1 with TRBJ2-1; D is unclear. The V gene lost 0 bases and the J gene lost 5 bases, with 8 bases spanning the gap. CDR3 length: 14 amino acids. Germline values: CDR1 WNHNN, CDR2 SYGVQD (reference sequence). The CDR3 DNA follows: TGCGCCAGCAGTGAGTCGGGATACCACAATGAGCAGTTCTTC. Translated, it gives CASSESGYHNEQFF.

The V gene is TRBV11-2, the J gene TRBJ2-7; 7 nucleotides line up with TRBD2. This CDR3 comprises 15 residues. V trimming: 1 base; J trimming: 2 bases; junction bases outside the gene matches: 5. Per the germline V gene, CDR1 is SGHAT and CDR2 is FQNNGV. The CDR3 loop is CASSLGASGAYEQYF. The CDR3 DNA reads as TGTGCCAGCAGCTTAGGGGCTAGCGGAGCCTACGAGCAGTACTTC.

The V and J genes are TRBV7-9 and TRBJ2-6, with D maybe TRBD2 (6 bases). Trimming took 2 bases from V and 1 from J, leaving 6 bases between them. In germline, CDR1 is SEHNR, CDR2 FQNEAQ (reference sequence). The CDR3 loop spans 15 amino acids. The chain's CDR3 is CASSLSGSGANVLTF. The CDR3 coding sequence is TGTGCCAGCAGCTTAAGCGGGTCTGGGGCCAACGTCCTGACTTTC.

V gene TRBV27 combines with J gene TRBJ2-7, with unresolved D. Germline V gene sequence: CDR1 MNHEY, CDR2 SMNVEV (reference sequence). V was cut by 4 bases and J by 6 bases, with 16 bases left in between. The CDR3 sequence is 14 residues long. CDR3 nucleotides: TGTGCCAGCAGTTATAGTCTTGTAACCCCCGAGCAGTACTTC. This encodes CASSYSLVTPEQYF.

V and J are TRBV15 and TRBJ2-1; D ambiguous. V lost 3 bases, J lost 6 bases, and 12 bases lay in between. Per germline, CDR1 LNHNV and CDR2 YYDKDF (reference sequence). The CDR3 contains 14 residues. CDR3 coding DNA: TGTGCCACCAGCAGCCGTGACCGGTCCAATGAGCAGTTCTTC. Translation: CATSSRDRSNEQFF.

A few counts support this clone. V and J are TRBV10-3 and TRBJ1-1, with D unclear. The CDR3 spans 14 residues. V gave up 0 bases and J gave up 0 bases, with 5 bases separating them. Germline lookup yields CDR1 ENHRY and CDR2 SYGVKD. CDR3 sequence (DNA): TGTGCCATCAGTGAGTCGTTTCTGAACACTGAAGCTTTCTTT. Residues: CAISESFLNTEAFF.

V is TRBV10-3 and J is TRBJ2-7; 7 nucleotides match TRBD1. J gave up 5 bases and V 2 bases, and 6 bases lay outside the gene matches. Looked up from germline, CDR1 is ENHRY and CDR2 is SYGVKD. CDR3 length: 14 amino acids. CDR3 in amino acids: CAISEARQGDEQYF. Written as DNA, the CDR3 is TGTGCCATCAGTGAGGCTCGACAGGGAGACGAGCAGTACTTC.